The clone carrying this TCR beta chain was picked up many times. The CDR3 loop spans 16 amino acids. Trimming at V came to 0 bases and at J to 4 bases, leaving 5 bases not matched to a gene. Looked up from germline, CDR1 is SGHTA and CDR2 is FQGNSA. The sample comes from a study of T cell repertoires in cytomegalovirus infection. TCRdb re-derived calls from the reads in MiXCR, one entry per CDR3 protein. The table lists about 360,000 distinct CDR3 sequences, roughly 20% of them singletons, with roughly 9% in the top ten. The chain is built from TRBV7-2 and TRBJ2-7; 11 nucleotides match TRBD2. The origin of this receptor is a human donor in good health (CMV status not recorded). Some clones in this sample may be carry-over from other donors' samples. The material sequenced was PBMCs. DNA of the CDR3: TGTGCCAGCAGCTTAGCGCCGACTAGCGGGATGTACGAGCAGTACTTC. It is translated as CASSLAPTSGMYEQYF. The entire variable domain, with the rest obtained from reference TRBV7-2 and TRBJ2-7, is as follows: GAGVSQSPSNKVTEKGKDVELRCDPISGHTALYWYRQSLGQGLEFLIYFQGNSAPDKSGLPSDRFSAERTGGSVSTLTIQRTQQEDSAVYLCASSLAPTSGMYEQYFGPGTRLTVT.